These 20 T cell receptor beta chains were all obtained from the same sample, sequenced in a study of T cells in women clearing cervical HPV infection. Using immunoSEQ multiplex PCR, the repertoire was profiled, and TCRdb retains in-frame clones only, with some absent. The listing contains tens of thousands of clones. Source material: blood buffy coat. Source of these receptors: a woman aged 18 to 75 with a cervical HPV16 infection that either progressed to CIN3+ or cleared (not recorded which).

Points on this clone: The DNA ends 3 residues before the CDR3 does, and the rest of the CDR3 is filled in from the germline J gene. V and J are TRBV7-9 and TRBJ2-5; the match to TRBD2 covers 13 bases. Germline loops: CDR1 SEHNR, CDR2 FQNEAQ (reference sequence). Unmatched junction bases numbered 3, after V lost 3 bases and J lost 5 bases. CDR3 length equals 15 residues. CDR3 in amino acids: CASSFWTSGGETQYF. The part of the CDR3 DNA that was read is TGTGCCAGCAGCTTCTGGACTAGCGGGGGTGAGACC.

Concerning this clone: The read is 3 residues too short to cover the CDR3 end, so that end is filled in from the germline J gene. The chain recombines TRBV5-1 with TRBJ2-1; 10 nucleotides align to TRBD2. The V and J ends lost 4 bases and 6 bases, in that order; junction bases with no gene match: 13. CDR1 and CDR2 (germline): SGHRS, YFSETQ. The CDR3 spans 17 residues. This CDR3 is CASSIGLAVGLLNEQFF. CDR3 DNA, as far as it was read: TGCGCCAGCAGCATAGGACTAGCGGTAGGCCTACTCAATGAG.

Concerning this clone: The CDR3 goes on 3 residues after the read ends, and that part is filled in from the germline J gene. Other DNA variants within this sample encode the same CDR3. V gene TRBV10-1 combines with J gene TRBJ1-3; D is uncertain. The V end lost 3 bases, the J end lost 3 bases, and 15 bases lay between the germline ends. The CDR3 length is 16 residues. Per germline, CDR1 WNHNN and CDR2 SYGVQD (reference sequence). The CDR3: CASSDGRPAVGNTIYF. The sequenced CDR3 bases are TGCGCCAGCAGTGACGGCCGACCGGCGGTTGGAAACACC.

As for this clone: The read is 3 residues too short to cover the CDR3 end, so that end is filled in from the germline J gene. The chain joins TRBV18 to TRBJ1-2, with TRBD1 identical over 11 bases. Germline V CDR1 and CDR2: KGHSH, LQKENI. This CDR3 region has 13 residues. V lost 6 bases and J lost 4; bases outside the gene matches: 1. The CDR3 bases that were read are TGTGCCAGCTCGGGGACAGGGGGCTATGGC. As protein: CASSGTGGYG. The complete CDR3 protein is CASSGTGGYGYTF.

Points on this clone: The read falls 3 residues short of the CDR3 end, and the missing part is taken from the germline J gene. The rearrangement uses TRBV23-1 and TRBJ2-1; 9 nucleotides match TRBD1. TRBV23-1 is an ORF, and what it does is uncertain. The V segment lost 8 bases and the J segment 5 bases; nucleotides outside the gene matches: 16. The CDR3 totals 17 residues. Here the CDR3 reads CASVPGIRQGEHNEQFF. CDR3 DNA, as far as it was read: TGCGCCAGCGTACCAGGGATTCGACAGGGGGAGCACAATGAG.

On this clone: The sequenced fragment ends 3 residues before the CDR3 boundary, so the rest is inferred from the germline J gene. The chain is built from TRBV7-9 and TRBJ1-1, with D possibly being TRBD1 (5 bases). Germline V gene lookup returns CDR1 SEHNR and CDR2 FQNEAQ (reference sequence). Trimming pared 5 bases from V and 1 base from J, leaving 8 bases between. This CDR3 comprises 13 residues. CDR3 DNA (partial): TGTGCCAGCAGCCCCGGACAGAACACTGAA. It encodes CASSPGQNTE. The full CDR3 protein is CASSPGQNTEAFF.

As regards this clone: The sequenced fragment ends 3 residues before the CDR3 boundary, so the rest is inferred from the germline J gene. V and J are TRBV7-8 and TRBJ2-6; D gene uncertain. The V end lost 6 bases, the J end lost 0 bases, and 6 bases lay between the germline ends. This CDR3 is built from 14 residues. CDR1 SGHVS and CDR2 FQNEAQ come from the germline V gene. Partial CDR3 DNA: TGTGCCAGCAGGCTATCCTCTGGGGCCAACGTC. Encoded protein: CASRLSSGANV. The entire CDR3 sequence reads CASRLSSGANVLTF.

As to this clone: Read sequence stops 3 residues before the CDR3 end, and the germline J gene provides the missing end. V and J are TRBV7-6 and TRBJ1-1, with 7 bases lining up with TRBD1. Germline lookup yields CDR1 SGHVS and CDR2 FNYEAQ. The CDR3 is made up of 15 amino acids. The trim removed 5 bases at V and 0 bases at J, leaving 6 bases unmatched. CDR3 residues: CASSLRTGMNTEAFF. The CDR3 bases that were read are TGTGCCAGCAGCCTTAGGACAGGTATGAACACTGAA.

The CDR3 loop is CASSDSTRGGGTDTQYF. The part of the CDR3 DNA that was read is TGTGCCAGCAGTGACTCCACCAGAGGGGGGGGCACAGATACG. The rearrangement uses TRBV6-4 and TRBJ2-3, with TRBD2 as a possible D gene (7 bases). The read halts 3 residues ahead of the CDR3 end, with the missing end drawn from the germline J gene. The CDR3 sequence is 17 residues long. The germline V and J ends were trimmed by 0 bases and 1 base, with 14 bases remaining between them. Germline-derived CDR1 and CDR2 are MRHNA and SNTAGT.

About this clone: The read terminates 3 residues before the CDR3 end, so the remaining end is supplied by the germline J gene. The chain recombines TRBV7-8 with TRBJ1-1; 10 bases are a match to TRBD1. The CDR3 is 16 residues long. Germline CDR1 and CDR2: SGHVS and FQNEAQ. V lost 5 bases to trimming and J lost 4 bases; unmatched junction nucleotides: 10. CDR3 DNA, as far as it was read: TGTGCCAGCAGCCCATTTGACAGGGGGCGCGGCACTGAA. Amino acid sequence: CASSPFDRGRGTE. The CDR3, in full, reads CASSPFDRGRGTEAFF.

Concerning this clone: The CDR3 end lies 3 residues beyond the end of the read and is filled in from the germline J gene. This chain uses TRBV7-3 with TRBJ2-3; TRBD1 matches at 9 bases. Germline assignment: CDR1 SGHTA and CDR2 FQGTGA. V lost 6 bases and J lost 5; bases outside the gene matches: 3. The length of the CDR3 is 13 residues. CDR3 DNA, as far as it was read: TGTGCCAGCAGGGACAGGGGAGGAGATACG. As protein: CASRDRGGDT. The full CDR3 protein reads CASRDRGGDTQYF. The full variable domain, in which reference TRBV7-3 and TRBJ2-3 provide the parts outside the CDR3, is GAGVSQTPSNKVTEKGKYVELRCDPISGHTALYWYRQSLGQGPEFLIYFQGTGAADDSGLPNDRFFAVRPEGSVSTLKIQRTERGDSAVYLCASRDRGGDTQYFGPGTRLTVL.

About this clone itself: The sequenced fragment ends 3 residues before the CDR3 boundary, so the rest is inferred from the germline J gene. The chain recombines TRBV30 with TRBJ2-3; D not resolved. CDR3 length: 13 amino acids. CDR1 is GTSNPN, CDR2 SVGIG, per germline (reference sequence). CDR3 sequence: CAWSAQPNQPQYF. The CDR3 bases that were read are TGTGCCTGGAGTGCACAGCCGAATCAGCCG.

On this clone: The missing CDR3 end, 3 residues past where the read stops, is filled in from the germline J gene. The chain links TRBV10-2 to TRBJ2-7; TRBD1 is a possible D gene (6 bases). Deletions cut 7 bases from V and 5 bases from J, with 15 bases between. The CDR3 runs to 13 residues. Germline V lookup: CDR1 WSHSY, CDR2 SAAADI. The CDR3 reads CASNLPGDNEQYF. CDR3 DNA (partial): TGCGCCAGCAATCTTCCAGGGGACAACGAG.

Concerning this clone itself: The CDR3 extends 3 residues past the end of the read, so its final part is completed from the germline J gene. J is TRBJ1-1 and V is TRBV10-3; D call uncertain. V was trimmed by 3 bases and J by 0 bases, leaving 8 bases between them. CDR3 length equals 14 residues. Germline lookup yields CDR1 ENHRY and CDR2 SYGVKD. CDR3 DNA, as far as it was read: TGTGCCATCAGTGAAGGGCCCATGAACACTGAA. The encoded protein is CAISEGPMNTE. In full, the CDR3 is CAISEGPMNTEAFF.

Remarks on this clone: The read terminates 3 residues before the CDR3 end, so the remaining end is supplied by the germline J gene. The chain links TRBV7-2 to TRBJ2-1; 8 positions agree with TRBD2. Trimming took 5 bases from V and 3 from J; bases not matched to a gene: 6. CDR3 length: 15 amino acids. Germline CDR1 SGHTA, CDR2 FQGNSA. The CDR3 loop reads CASSPPRGGYNEQFF. CDR3 DNA, as far as it was read: TGTGCCAGCAGCCCCCCCCGGGGGGGCTACAATGAG.

On this clone: The CDR3 end is not reached by the read, which stops 3 residues before it; the germline J gene fills it in. V gene TRBV30 combines with J gene TRBJ2-3; no firm D call. In germline, CDR1 is GTSNPN, CDR2 SVGIG (reference sequence). The CDR3 consists of 12 residues. Incomplete CDR3 DNA: TGTGCCTGCGGAATCCCGGCGGAGACG. This translates into CACGIPAET. The full CDR3 reads CACGIPAETQYF. The variable domain in full, completed from reference TRBV30 and TRBJ2-3, reads SQTIHQWPATLVQPVGSPLSLECTVEGTSNPNLYWYRQAAGRGLQLLFYSVGIGQISSEVPQNLSASRPQDRQFILSSKKLLLSDSGFYLCACGIPAETQYFGPGTRLTVL.

The part of the CDR3 DNA that was read is TGTGCCAGCAGCTTGCCGACAGCCCAAGAGACC. Its protein product is CASSLPTAQET. The entire CDR3 reads CASSLPTAQETQYF. The chain joins TRBV5-4 to TRBJ2-5; D is perhaps TRBD1 (5 bases). With the read ending 3 residues before the CDR3 end, the germline J gene is used to fill in that end. The CDR3 sequence is 14 residues long. V was shortened by 1 base and J by 1 base, with 8 bases between the two germline ends. CDR1 and CDR2 from the germline V gene are SGHNT and YYREEE (reference sequence).

Comment on this clone: The read ends 3 residues before the CDR3 terminus; that terminus is restored from the germline J gene. The chain is built from TRBV30 and TRBJ1-2; D not certain. V lost 3 bases and J 3 bases, leaving 11 bases between the germline ends. Germline V gene sequence: CDR1 GTSNPN, CDR2 SVGIG (reference sequence). The CDR3 covers 13 residues. The CDR3 DNA, read in part, is TGTGCCTGGAGCGAAACAAGGGACTATGGC. Translating gives CAWSETRDYG. The whole CDR3 sequence reads CAWSETRDYGYTF. The whole variable domain, remainder taken from reference TRBV30 and TRBJ1-2, is SQTIHQWPATLVQPVGSPLSLECTVEGTSNPNLYWYRQAAGRGLQLLFYSVGIGQISSEVPQNLSASRPQDRQFILSSKKLLLSDSGFYLCAWSETRDYGYTFGSGTRLTVV.

Remarks on this clone: The CDR3 is cut off 3 residues early in the read; its end comes from the germline J gene. V usage is TRBV28 and J usage is TRBJ2-7; 7 bases map to TRBD1. The V gene's germline CDR1 is MDHEN and CDR2 SYDVKM. The CDR3 covers 13 residues. V was clipped by 7 bases and J by 1 base; unmatched bases: 4. The DNA read from the CDR3 is TGTGCCAGCACAGGGGGACAATCCTACGAG. Residues: CASTGGQSYE. The whole CDR3 sequence is CASTGGQSYEQYF.

The CDR3 loop reads CASSDNQGAISPLHF. The part of the CDR3 DNA that was read is TGTGCCAGCAGTGATAATCAGGGGGCGATTTCACCC. The chain carries TRBV6-1 and TRBJ1-6; TRBD1 aligns across 8 bases. The read ends 3 residues shy of where the CDR3 ends; the end is completed using the germline J gene. The CDR3 extends over 15 amino acids. Germline V CDR1 and CDR2: MNHNS, SASEGT. The ends lost 3 bases at V and 9 bases at J; junction bases unmatched: 7.